This T cell receptor beta chain is drawn from a study of blood T cell repertoires in COVID-19. TCRdb keeps only in-frame clones here, not all; method: immunoSEQ multiplex PCR. The sample holds 200,000 to 300,000 clones; approximately 90% are singletons and the top ten take about 6.7%. Germline CDR1 is KGHDR and CDR2 is SFDVKD. V lost 3 bases to trimming and J lost 7 bases; unmatched junction nucleotides: 9. This CDR3 comprises 16 residues. The sample comprised peripheral blood. The chain uses TRBV24-1 and TRBJ2-1; TRBD1 matches at 9 bases. The source is a woman in her thirties with COVID-19, enrolled during active disease. The CDR3 reads CATSDPGTGISNEQFF. The DNA of the CDR3 is TGTGCCACCAGTGATCCCGGGACAGGGATTTCTAATGAGCAGTTCTTC.